The 8 T cell receptor beta chains below come from one sample, sequenced in a study of T cells expressing NK-cell markers. TCRdb re-called the 5' RACE reads; every CDR3 protein appears as one record, without DNA. Its listing shows over 200,000 distinct CDR3 sequences. The sample was blood T cells: a sorted CD56 or NKG2C T cell subset, CD4+ or CD8+ T cells, or bulk PBMC T cells (not recorded which). Receptors were obtained from a man younger than 30 in good health.

V is TRBV5-8 and J is TRBJ2-7; absent DNA, TCRdb's TRBD2 call cannot be checked. Germline CDR1 and CDR2: SGHTS and YDEGEE. The CDR3 is 15 residues long. CDR3 protein: CASSLAGSGRHEQYF.

The chain joins TRBV5-1 to TRBJ2-3; the D call of TRBD2 rests on TCRdb alone, since no DNA is present to check it. CDR1 and CDR2 (germline): SGHRS, YFSETQ. This CDR3 comprises 13 residues. CDR3 in amino acids: CASSPAISAGQYF. Looking up the rest from reference TRBV5-1 and TRBJ2-3 gives the full variable domain: KAGVTQTPRYLIKTRGQQVTLSCSPISGHRSVSWYQQTPGQGLQFLFEYFSETQRNKGNFPGRFSGRQFSNSRSEMNVSTLELGDSALYLCASSPAISAGQYFGPGTRLTVL.

The chain uses TRBV29-1 and TRBJ1-1; without DNA, the TCRdb call of TRBD1 cannot be checked. CDR1 and CDR2 (germline): SQVTM, ANQGSEA. This CDR3 is built from 12 residues. The CDR3 loop is CSVTGLNTEAFF.

This sequence joins TRBV20-1 and TRBJ2-3. The germline V gene encodes CDR1 DFQATT and CDR2 SNEGSKA (reference sequence). This CDR3 comprises 12 residues. CDR3 region: CSARSEADTQYF.

The chain joins TRBV18 to TRBJ2-3. Germline CDR1 KGHSH, CDR2 LQKENI. CDR3 length: 16 amino acids. CDR3 amino acids: CASSPLGAGGTDTQYF.

The rearrangement joins TRBV6-5 to TRBJ2-3; TCRdb lists TRBD2, though no DNA is available to test this call. CDR1 is MNHEY and CDR2 is SVGAGI in the germline V gene. This CDR3 comprises 15 residues. CDR3 residues: CASSYGPSGSDTQYF.

The chain carries TRBV7-9 and TRBJ2-7; TCRdb's assignment of TRBD1 cannot be checked, as there is no DNA. Germline CDR1 and CDR2: SEHNR and FQNEAQ (reference sequence). This CDR3 contains 13 residues. The CDR3 spells CASSLERTGEQYF.

The chain recombines TRBV24-1 with TRBJ2-5. The CDR3 is 11 residues long. The germline CDR1 and CDR2 sequences are KGHDR and SFDVKD. CDR3 region: CATRAGETQYF.